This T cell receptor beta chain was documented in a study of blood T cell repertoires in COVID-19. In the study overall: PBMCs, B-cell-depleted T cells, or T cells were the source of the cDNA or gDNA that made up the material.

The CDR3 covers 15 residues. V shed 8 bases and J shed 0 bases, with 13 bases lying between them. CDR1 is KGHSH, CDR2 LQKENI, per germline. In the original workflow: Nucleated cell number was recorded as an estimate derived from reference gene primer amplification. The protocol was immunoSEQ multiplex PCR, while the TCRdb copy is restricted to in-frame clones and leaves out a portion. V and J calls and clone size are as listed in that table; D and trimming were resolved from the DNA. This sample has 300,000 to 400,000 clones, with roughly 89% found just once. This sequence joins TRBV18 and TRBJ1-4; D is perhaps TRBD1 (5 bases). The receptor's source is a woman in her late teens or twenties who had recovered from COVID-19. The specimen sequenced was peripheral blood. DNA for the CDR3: TGTGCCAGCCTTGAGCGGGGGGCAACTAATGAAAAACTGTTTTTT. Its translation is CASLERGATNEKLFF.